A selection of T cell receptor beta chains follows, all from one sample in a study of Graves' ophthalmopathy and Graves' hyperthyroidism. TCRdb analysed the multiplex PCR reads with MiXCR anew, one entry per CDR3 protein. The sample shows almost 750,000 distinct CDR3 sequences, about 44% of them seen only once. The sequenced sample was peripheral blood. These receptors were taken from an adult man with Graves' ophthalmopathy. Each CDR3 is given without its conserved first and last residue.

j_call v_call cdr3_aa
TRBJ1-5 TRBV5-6 AGSLAGTGRQPQH
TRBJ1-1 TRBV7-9 ASSPQTIEAF
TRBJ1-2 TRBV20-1 SAGGQGGGYT
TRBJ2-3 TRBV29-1 SHQPVRRPDTQY
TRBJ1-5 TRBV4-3 ASSQGGPGNQPQH
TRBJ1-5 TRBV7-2 ASSQRTGISQPQH
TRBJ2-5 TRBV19 ASSIGRLAGETQY
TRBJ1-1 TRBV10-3 ASNPPTGVNTEAF
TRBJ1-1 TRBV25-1 ASSLQGFAAF
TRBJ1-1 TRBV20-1 SASRARAMNTEAF
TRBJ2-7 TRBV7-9 ASSLAGD
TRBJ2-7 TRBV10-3 AISESGTSGVTYEQY
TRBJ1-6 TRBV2 ASSLPSLTSPLH
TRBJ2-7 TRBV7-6 ASSFRQGMNYEQY
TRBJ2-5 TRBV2 ASSGPQGYQPQY
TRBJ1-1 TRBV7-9 ASSSLSGIQGTEAF
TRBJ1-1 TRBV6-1 ASSEWHGNTEAF
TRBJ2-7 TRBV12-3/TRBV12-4 ASAPGPYEQY
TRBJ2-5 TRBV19 ASSGQGDETQY
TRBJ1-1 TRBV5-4 ASSRTGEPNTEAF
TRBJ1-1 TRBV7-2 ASSVPGPNTEAF
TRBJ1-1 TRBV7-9 ASSLAAWMEEGTEAF
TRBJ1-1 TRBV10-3 AITEDRDTEAF
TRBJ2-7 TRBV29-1 SVEDGANSYEQY
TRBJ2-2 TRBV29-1 SGAGIDTGELF
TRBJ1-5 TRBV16 ASSQSDSHNQPQH
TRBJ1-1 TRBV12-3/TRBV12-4 ASSRQGVAEAF
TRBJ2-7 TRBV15 ATSGLTGSSYEQY
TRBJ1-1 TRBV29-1 SGRDRGGEAF
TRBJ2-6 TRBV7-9 ASSQEVGRGANVLT
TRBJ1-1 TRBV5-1 ASSPSGTGVLNTEAF
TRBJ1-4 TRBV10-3 AISDGTNEKLF
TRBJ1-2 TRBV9 ASSVKGGYGYT
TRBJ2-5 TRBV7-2 ASSIGQGVGEAQY
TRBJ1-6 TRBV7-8 ASSLAGTGGLGSPLH
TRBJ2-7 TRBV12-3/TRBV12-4 ASSYNRPATYEQY
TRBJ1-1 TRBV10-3 ASKLSPRDTEAF
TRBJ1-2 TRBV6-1 ASSPQRGYT
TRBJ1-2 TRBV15 ASSLSLTEGYT
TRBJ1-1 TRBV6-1 ASSEAGHTEAF
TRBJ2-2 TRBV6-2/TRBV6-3 ASSSPAGTENTGELF
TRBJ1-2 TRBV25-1 ASGATVSGYT
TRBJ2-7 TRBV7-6 ASSPSWKATAPGQY
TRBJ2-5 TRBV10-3 AISESLQSYQETQY
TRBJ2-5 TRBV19 ASSIRTSGETQY
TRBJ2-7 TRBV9 ASSPRGSRYEQY